This T cell receptor beta chain was identified during a study of T-cell memory formation after mild COVID-19. This clonotype is classed as medium-sized. From the 5' RACE reads, TCRdb called clonotypes with MiXCR, one entry per CDR3 protein. The sample contains more than 150,000 distinct CDR3 sequences, approximately 10% of which appear only once. CDR1 is SGHTA and CDR2 is FQGNSA in the germline V gene. The CDR3 is 14 residues long. V lost 1 base to trimming and J lost 4 bases; unmatched junction nucleotides: 0. Sequenced material: PBMCs or a T cell subset sorted from them (not recorded which). The rearrangement links TRBV7-2 to TRBJ2-3; 9 bases are shared with TRBD1. The TCR comes from a man between 18 and 29 years old who had mild COVID-19 (a few samples of this study predate the infection). Cell type and time point are not known. The CDR3 loop is CASSLGQGADTQYF. CDR3 nucleotides: TGTGCCAGCAGCTTAGGACAGGGGGCAGATACGCAGTATTTT.